The present TCR beta chain was sequenced within a study of shared clonotypes between healthy human individuals. This CDR3 comprises 13 residues. The germline V gene encodes CDR1 SQVTM and CDR2 ANQGSEA. V dropped 7 bases and J dropped 8 bases, with 17 bases sitting between them. This clone showed up many times. Repertoires were generated with immunoSEQ multiplex PCR, while TCRdb's copy carries only in-frame clones and drops some. The sample has about 300,000 clones; approximately 79% are singletons. This TCR was sampled from a man aged 25 to 40 in good health. The sample was memory CD4+ T cells sorted from blood. As for subset: CD45RA-negative fraction. The V gene is TRBV29-1, the J gene TRBJ1-4; tentatively, D is TRBD1 (5 bases). The CDR3, as DNA: TGCAGCGCCGCGAAAGGGGTGGGCGAAAAACTGTTTTTT. Residues: CSAAKGVGEKLFF. The complete variable domain, with remaining parts taken from reference TRBV29-1 and TRBJ1-4, reads SAVISQKPSRDICQRGTSLTIQCQVDSQVTMMFWYRQQPGQSLTLIATANQGSEATYESGFVIDKFPISRPNLTFSTLTVSNMSPEDSSIYLCSAAKGVGEKLFFGSGTQLSVL.